This T cell receptor (beta chain) came from a study of technical replicates of blood from a handful of donors. The V gene's germline CDR1 is ENHRY and CDR2 SYGVKD. This CDR3 has 13 residues. V was clipped by 5 bases and J by 1 base, with 6 bases between them. The assay was immunoSEQ multiplex PCR, and TCRdb's table has in-frame clones only and misses some. The sample lists 100,000 or so clones, roughly 95% occurring once. Sequencing was performed on T cells isolated from PBMCs. V usage is TRBV10-3 and J usage is TRBJ1-5; D might be TRBD1 (6 bases). The TCR was taken from a human donor in good health. CDR3 nucleotides: TGTGCCATCAGTAGGGGGAGCAATCAGCCCCAGCATTTT. Translating it yields CAISRGSNQPQHF.